One and the same sample provided the 27 T cell receptor beta chains below, sequenced in a study of blood T cell repertoires in COVID-19. Using immunoSEQ multiplex PCR, the repertoire was profiled, and TCRdb retains in-frame clones only, with some absent. The table records around 250,000 clones, approximately 83% of them present only once. The specimen was peripheral blood. These receptor sequences come from a young man who had recovered from COVID-19.

The rearrangement joins TRBV21-1 to TRBJ2-7; the table's D gene call, TRBD2, was not cross checked with the DNA. TRBV21-1 constitutes a pseudogene. The CDR3 loop spans 15 amino acids. The chain's CDR3 is CASSKVGGGVYEQYF. As DNA, the CDR3 is TGTGCCAGCAGCAAAGTTGGCGGGGGCGTATACGAGCAGTACTTC.

The V and J genes are TRBV13 and TRBJ1-1; TRBD1 matches 8 bases. Germline assignment: CDR1 PRHDT and CDR2 FYEKMQ (reference sequence). V gave up 4 bases and J gave up 4 bases; unmatched junction bases: 17. The CDR3 is 18 residues long. The CDR3 DNA is TGTGCCAGCAGCTACACAACCGCCAGGGACAGGATCATCACTGAAGCTTTCTTT. It specifies CASSYTTARDRIITEAFF.

The chain couples TRBV7-2 to TRBJ2-2; 8 bases are a match to TRBD1. This CDR3 spans 15 amino acids. Germline assignment: CDR1 SGHTA and CDR2 FQGNSA. The junction had 4 bases not matched to a gene; V was cut back by 5 bases and J by 2 bases. CDR3 in amino acids: CASSPTGGNTGELFF. The DNA of the CDR3 is TGTGCCAGCAGCCCAACAGGGGGTAACACCGGGGAGCTGTTTTTT. The full variable domain, in which reference TRBV7-2 and TRBJ2-2 provide the parts outside the CDR3, is GAGVSQSPSNKVTEKGKDVELRCDPISGHTALYWYRQSLGQGLEFLIYFQGNSAPDKSGLPSDRFSAERTGGSVSTLTIQRTQQEDSAVYLCASSPTGGNTGELFFGEGSRLTVL.

The J gene is TRBJ1-2, the V gene TRBV5-4; D not certain. The length of the CDR3 is 11 residues. Per the germline V gene, CDR1 is SGHNT and CDR2 is YYREEE (reference sequence). V dropped 5 bases and J dropped 12 bases, with 14 bases sitting between them. The CDR3 coding sequence is TGTGCCAGCAGTGCAGGCGTGTTCGACACCTTC. Translating it yields CASSAGVFDTF. Full variable domain (outside the CDR3, taken from reference TRBV5-4 and TRBJ1-2): ETGVTQSPTHLIKTRGQQVTLRCSSQSGHNTVSWYQQALGQGPQFIFQYYREEENGRGNFPPRFSGLQFPNYSSELNVNALELDDSALYLCASSAGVFDTFGSGTRLTVV.

The chain employs TRBV29-1 and TRBJ2-3; TRBD2 aligns across 7 bases. Trimming at V came to 2 bases and at J to 9 bases, leaving 8 bases not matched to a gene. The V gene's germline CDR1 is SQVTM and CDR2 ANQGSEA. The CDR3 runs to 13 residues. As DNA, the CDR3 is TGCAGCGTTGAACAACAGACTAGCAAGACGCAGTATTTT. Amino acids: CSVEQQTSKTQYF.

The CDR3 nucleotides are TGTGCCAGCACCGGACAGACCGATGAAAAACTGTTTTTT. The encoded protein is CASTGQTDEKLFF. The chain combines TRBV12-3 or TRBV12-4 with TRBJ1-4; D perhaps matches TRBD1 (6 bases). V was clipped by 7 bases and J by 6 bases, with 12 bases between them. The CDR3 length is 13 residues.

CDR3 sequence reads: CSVDGGDNTDTQYF. The CDR3 DNA is TGCAGCGTTGACGGGGGGGACAACACAGATACGCAGTATTTT. The genes are TRBV29-1 and TRBJ2-3, with TRBD2 matching over 8 bases. The ends lost 3 bases at V and 2 bases at J; junction bases unmatched: 4. This CDR3 region has 14 residues. Germline V gives CDR1 SQVTM, CDR2 ANQGSEA.

The chain is built from TRBV19 and TRBJ1-2; tentatively, D is TRBD1 (5 bases). This CDR3 is built from 13 residues. CDR1 and CDR2 from the germline V gene are LNHDA and SQIVND (reference sequence). V dropped 3 bases and J dropped 4 bases, with 9 bases sitting between them. CDR3: CASSMGQGYGYTF. CDR3 coding DNA: TGTGCCAGTAGTATGGGGCAGGGCTATGGCTACACCTTC.

V usage is TRBV28 and J usage is TRBJ2-2; D uncertain. The CDR3 extends over 12 amino acids. V was pared by 7 bases and J by 2 bases, with 5 bases between. Germline loops: CDR1 MDHEN, CDR2 SYDVKM. As DNA, the CDR3 is TGTGCCAGCAACATAAACACCGGGGAGCTGTTTTTT. Translated, it gives CASNINTGELFF.

This clone has a single count. This chain joins TRBV2 and TRBJ1-6, with 7 nucleotides matching TRBD1. The CDR3 consists of 13 residues. CDR1 and CDR2 from the germline V gene are SNHLY and FYNNEI. The J segment lost 11 bases and the V segment lost 6 bases, leaving 7 bases of the junction unmatched. The CDR3 DNA follows: TGTGCCAGCAGATTACAGGGGTCTACACCCCTCCACTTT. It encodes CASRLQGSTPLHF.

This sequence joins TRBV19 and TRBJ2-3, with a weak D call TRBD1 (6 bases). The CDR3 runs to 14 residues. With 6 bases removed from V and 3 bases from J, the gap between germline ends came to 13 bases. The germline CDR1 and CDR2 sequences are LNHDA and SQIVND (reference sequence). CDR3 loop: CASRGAGTTDTQYF. DNA of the CDR3: TGTGCCAGTAGGGGAGCTGGGACAACAGATACGCAGTATTTT. Full variable domain (remainder filled in from reference TRBV19 and TRBJ2-3): DGGITQSPKYLFRKEGQNVTLSCEQNLNHDAMYWYRQDPGQGLRLIYYSQIVNDFQKGDIAEGYSVSREKKESFPLTVTSAQKNPTAFYLCASRGAGTTDTQYFGPGTRLTVL.

The DNA of the CDR3 is TGTGCCAGCAGCTTGCTCTTCTTGGGACAGGGGAAAGCAGATACGCAGTATTTT. Its translation: CASSLLFLGQGKADTQYF. This chain joins TRBV5-6 and TRBJ2-3; TRBD1 agrees at 10 bases. V trimming: 1 base; J trimming: 4 bases; junction bases outside the gene matches: 12. Germline V gene lookup returns CDR1 SGHDT and CDR2 YYEEEE. The CDR3 has 18 residues.

This rearrangement joins TRBV9 to TRBJ1-1; the D gene is possibly TRBD1 (6 bases). V was pared by 0 bases and J by 7 bases, with 13 bases between. The germline CDR1 and CDR2 sequences are SGDLS and YYNGEE. The CDR3 sequence is 14 residues long. The CDR3 here is CASSVDRANSEAFF. In DNA, the CDR3 is TGTGCCAGCAGCGTAGACAGGGCTAATAGTGAAGCTTTCTTT.

This clone was seen many times. The V gene is TRBV10-1, the J gene TRBJ2-5; 10 bases map to TRBD2. The CDR3 sequence is 14 residues long. After removal of 4 bases from V and 2 bases from J, the junction contained 1 base not matched to a gene. CDR1 is WNHNN, CDR2 SYGVQD, per germline (reference sequence). The CDR3 protein is CASSASGGQETQYF. CDR3 DNA sequence: TGCGCCAGCAGTGCTAGCGGGGGACAAGAGACCCAGTACTTC.

This rearrangement joins TRBV3-1 (or the pseudogene TRBV3-2) to TRBJ1-1; no clear D. V gave up 6 bases and J gave up 3 bases, with 11 bases separating them. The CDR3 is 13 residues long. Germline CDR1 and CDR2: LGHDT and YNNKEL (reference sequence). Here the CDR3 reads CASSPPGDTEAFF. CDR3 DNA sequence: TGTGCCAGCAGTCCACCCGGGGACACTGAAGCTTTCTTT.

The chain uses TRBV7-2 and TRBJ1-1; 7 positions match TRBD1. V lost 6 bases to trimming and J lost 10 bases; unmatched junction nucleotides: 5. Germline V gene sequence: CDR1 SGHTA, CDR2 FQGNSA. The CDR3 length is 11 residues. As DNA, the CDR3 is TGTGCCAGCAGTCCTACAGGGGTAGCTTTCTTT. It yields the protein CASSPTGVAFF.

The genes are TRBV11-2 and TRBJ1-6; TRBD1 matches 8 bases. This CDR3 has 15 residues. Germline V lookup: CDR1 SGHAT, CDR2 FQNNGV. V dropped 1 base and J dropped 9; count of bases not matched to a gene: 5. As DNA, the CDR3 is TGTGCCAGCAGCTTAGCGGGACAGGTTGGTTCACCCCTCCACTTT. Translating gives CASSLAGQVGSPLHF.

This sequence joins TRBV7-9 and TRBJ1-1, with D possibly matching TRBD1 (6 bases). The germline V gene encodes CDR1 SEHNR and CDR2 FQNEAQ (reference sequence). The V gene lost 5 bases and the J gene lost 3 bases, with 16 bases spanning the gap. The CDR3 length is 15 residues. The CDR3 DNA sequence: TGTGCCAGCAGCCGAATACAGGGTCAGGACACTGAAGCTTTCTTT. This encodes CASSRIQGQDTEAFF.

The J gene is TRBJ2-1, the V gene TRBV29-1, with D tentatively TRBD2 (6 bases). Germline values: CDR1 SQVTM, CDR2 ANQGSEA. V dropped 1 base and J dropped 0 bases, with 13 bases sitting between them. The CDR3 runs to 16 residues. Here the CDR3 reads CSVEGFGGSSYNEQFF. Here the CDR3 DNA reads TGCAGCGTTGAAGGGTTTGGGGGGAGCTCCTACAATGAGCAGTTCTTC.

The V gene is TRBV19, the J gene TRBJ2-1, with D perhaps TRBD2 (6 bases). The CDR3 spans 14 residues. The V gene lost 5 bases and the J gene lost 6 bases, with 14 bases spanning the gap. Germline V gene data show CDR1 as LNHDA and CDR2 as SQIVND (reference sequence). The CDR3, as DNA: TGTGCCAGTAGTCGGCTGACTAGTAGCAATGAGCAGTTCTTC. This encodes CASSRLTSSNEQFF.

V and J are TRBV7-8 and TRBJ2-5, with 8 positions matching TRBD2. This CDR3 has 12 amino acids. With V trimmed by 1 base and J by 10 bases, 2 bases remained unmatched. The V gene's germline CDR1 is SGHVS and CDR2 FQNEAQ. CDR3 coding DNA: TGTGCCAGCAGCTTAGGTCTAGCGGGCCAGTACTTC. As protein: CASSLGLAGQYF.

V usage is TRBV9 and J usage is TRBJ2-2; TRBD1 might be the D (7 bases). Trimming shortened V by 3 bases and J by 1 base, and 13 bases separated the two germline ends. This CDR3 region has 16 residues. In germline, CDR1 is SGDLS, CDR2 YYNGEE. The CDR3 region has the DNA TGTGCCAGCAGCGGAGGAGGGACAGTGAACACCGGGGAGCTGTTTTTT. Translated: CASSGGGTVNTGELFF.

CDR3 DNA sequence: TGTGCCAGCGAGGACAGAAACTATGGCTACACCTTC. This gives the protein CASEDRNYGYTF. V usage is TRBV6-6 and J usage is TRBJ1-2; a possible D gene is TRBD1 (6 bases). From germline, CDR1 is MNHNY and CDR2 SVGAGI (reference sequence). Trimming pared 8 bases from V and 2 bases from J, leaving 9 bases between. The CDR3 covers 12 residues.

This rearrangement joins TRBV4-2 to TRBJ2-7; TRBD2 matches at 7 bases. This CDR3 has 16 amino acids. J gave up 2 bases and V 1 base, and 8 bases lay outside the gene matches. Per germline, CDR1 LGHNA and CDR2 YNFKEQ. In DNA form, the CDR3 reads TGTGCCAGCAGCCAAGCAGCGGGCGGGGGTACCTACGAGCAGTACTTC. It translates to CASSQAAGGGTYEQYF.

This clone was counted a few times. The chain is built from TRBV7-3 and TRBJ1-1, with TRBD1 identical over 9 bases. CDR1 SGHTA and CDR2 FQGTGA come from the germline V gene. V lost 4 bases to trimming and J lost 8 bases; unmatched junction nucleotides: 5. The CDR3 covers 13 residues. CDR3 in amino acids: CASSSGQGLEAFF. The CDR3 nucleotides are TGTGCCAGCAGCTCGGGACAGGGCCTAGAAGCTTTCTTT.

The V gene is TRBV5-6, the J gene TRBJ1-1; D is ambiguous. CDR1 and CDR2 from the germline V gene are SGHDT and YYEEEE. The CDR3 is made up of 13 amino acids. Between the trimmed V and J ends, which lost 0 bases and 1 base, there was a span of 4 bases. Here the CDR3 reads CASSLVKNTEAFF. The DNA of the CDR3 is TGTGCCAGCAGCTTGGTAAAGAACACTGAAGCTTTCTTT.

The rearrangement uses TRBV2 and TRBJ2-7; 14 bases agree with TRBD2. In germline, CDR1 is SNHLY, CDR2 FYNNEI. The length of the CDR3 is 16 residues. The J segment lost 4 bases and the V segment lost 2 bases, leaving 4 bases of the junction unmatched. The CDR3 sequence: CASSEWGLAGDYEQYF. CDR3 nucleotide sequence: TGTGCCAGCAGTGAATGGGGACTAGCGGGGGATTACGAGCAGTACTTC.